This T cell receptor (beta chain) was sequenced for a study of blood T cell repertoires in COVID-19. In the original workflow: Reference gene primers were amplified, and this amplification served to estimate nucleated cell counts. Method: immunoSEQ multiplex PCR; TCRdb's copy keeps in-frame clones and lacks some. V and J calls plus clone size are reproduced from that table; the DNA served to infer D and trimming. The sample yields 650,000 to 800,000 clones, around 90% seen once. Germline V gives CDR1 LGHNT, CDR2 FRNRAP. Trimming took 4 bases from V and 11 from J, leaving 11 bases between them. The CDR3 sequence is 11 residues long.

The sample comprised peripheral blood. This TCR was sampled from a young woman with acute or convalescent COVID-19. The rearrangement links TRBV12-5 to TRBJ1-1; D gene uncertain. The CDR3 protein is CASGSGYTAFF. As DNA, the CDR3 is TGTGCTAGTGGTTCCGGGTATACGGCTTTCTTT. Combining the CDR3 with reference TRBV12-5 and TRBJ1-1 gives the whole variable domain DARVTQTPRHKVTEMGQEVTMRCQPILGHNTVFWYRQTMMQGLELLAYFRNRAPLDDSGMPKDRFSAEMPDATLATLKIQPSEPRDSAVYFCASGSGYTAFFGQGTRLTVV.